Following are 28 T cell receptor beta chains from one sample sequenced in a study of T-cell reconstitution after alpha-beta-depleted transplantation in children. During its preparation, the TCRbeta library received unique molecular identifiers. TCRdb called the PCR reads again in MiXCR, with one record for every CDR3 protein. The sample yields approximately 630,000 distinct CDR3 sequences, 10% to 15% seen once. The sequencing here drew on PBMCs, taken before TCRalphabeta/CD19-depleted stem cell transplant. These receptors were obtained from a girl aged 2-10 years with congenital amegakaryocytic thrombocytopenia, due to receive a stem cell transplant.

The chain joins TRBV20-1 to TRBJ2-2; 11 positions agree with TRBD2. The CDR3 contains 17 residues. In germline, CDR1 is DFQATT, CDR2 SNEGSKA (reference sequence). The V gene end was trimmed by 3 bases and the J gene end by 5 bases; junction bases not matched to a gene: 11. The CDR3 bases are TGCAGTGCTAGTAGCCCCACGACTAGCGGGATTACCGGGGAGCTGTTTTTT. Amino acid sequence: CSASSPTTSGITGELFF.

This clonotype was seen at least ten times. V is TRBV20-1 and J is TRBJ1-4; tentatively, D is TRBD1 (6 bases). The CDR3 totals 11 residues. The germline V gene has CDR1 DFQATT and CDR2 SNEGSKA (reference sequence). Trimming left V 6 bases short and J 7 bases short, with 9 bases between. The CDR3 loop reads CSARGPEKLFF. Here the CDR3 DNA reads TGCAGTGCCAGGGGCCCTGAAAAACTGTTTTTT.

This clonotype showed up many times. Given the absence of the conserved phenylalanine or tryptophan at the CDR3 end, a read error is likely. The limits of the CDR3 on the DNA are not certain, so only TCRdb's listed CDR3 is given. V is TRBV27 and J is TRBJ1-1; the table names TRBD1, a call not compared with the DNA. Germline CDR1 MNHEY, CDR2 SMNVEV (reference sequence). The CDR3 adds up to 10 amino acids, both ends counted. CDR3 residues: CASSFPRALL.

The gene calls are TRBV3-1 and TRBJ2-3; D not resolved. In germline, CDR1 is LGHDT, CDR2 YNNKEL (reference sequence). Trimming stripped 1 base from V and 7 bases from J, with 9 bases between. This CDR3 is built from 13 residues. CDR3 coding DNA: TGTGCCAGCAGCCAAGGGTTAGCCCATACGCAGTATTTT. It encodes CASSQGLAHTQYF.

This clonotype came up many times. The chain joins TRBV6-1 to TRBJ1-6; the D is unclear. V shed 5 bases and J shed 7 bases, with 18 bases lying between them. This CDR3 has 16 residues. CDR1 and CDR2 (germline): MNHNS, SASEGT. CDR3 protein: CASSMWEGRRNSPLHF. The DNA of the CDR3 is TGTGCCAGCAGTATGTGGGAAGGGAGGAGGAATTCACCCCTCCACTTT.

About this clonotype itself: One end of the junction does not line up with germline, which may come from a read error. The chain joins TRBV29-1 to TRBJ1-1; D is undetermined. The CDR3 runs 13 residues. Germline V CDR1 and CDR2: SQVTM, ANQGSEA. The CDR3 DNA follows: TGCAGCGTTGCCACGGAGACGAACACTGTAGCTTTCTTT. It yields the protein CSVATETNTVAFF.

The table lists this clonotype with a few counts. This chain uses TRBV2 with TRBJ2-7; tentatively, D is TRBD1 or TRBD2 (5 bases each). CDR3 length: 12 amino acids. The ends were cut back, 4 bases at V and 3 bases at J, with 7 bases in the middle. Per the germline V gene, CDR1 is SNHLY and CDR2 is FYNNEI. The CDR3 DNA is TGTGCCAGCAGTGGGGACGACTACGAGCAGTACTTC. This translates into CASSGDDYEQYF. Variable domain in full (rest from reference TRBV2 and TRBJ2-7): EPEVTQTPSHQVTQMGQEVILRCVPISNHLYFYWYRQILGQKVEFLVSFYNNEISEKSEIFDDQFSVERPDGSNFTLKIRSTKLEDSAMYFCASSGDDYEQYFGPGTRLTVT.

This clonotype was detected many times. This chain connects TRBV3-1 to TRBJ1-5; tentative D call: TRBD1 (5 bases). This CDR3 is built from 19 residues. The germline V and J ends were trimmed by 2 bases and 0 bases, with 20 bases remaining between them. Germline V gene sequence: CDR1 LGHDT, CDR2 YNNKEL (reference sequence). Written as DNA, the CDR3 is TGTGCCAGCAGCCAACGAGATTGGGAGGGGATATATAGCAATCAGCCCCAGCATTTT. This gives the protein CASSQRDWEGIYSNQPQHF.

This clonotype was seen ten or more times. This sequence joins TRBV5-5 and TRBJ2-5; D gene unclear. The CDR3 sequence is 12 residues long. Trimming shortened V by 5 bases and J by 2 bases, and 7 bases separated the two germline ends. CDR1 and CDR2 (germline): SGHKS, YYEKEE (reference sequence). The CDR3: CASRWRQETQYF. The CDR3 nucleotides read TGTGCCAGCAGATGGCGGCAAGAGACCCAGTACTTC. Together with reference TRBV5-5 and TRBJ2-5, the CDR3 gives the full variable domain: DAGVTQSPTHLIKTRGQQVTLRCSPISGHKSVSWYQQVLGQGPQFIFQYYEKEERGRGNFPDRFSARQFPNYSSELNVNALLLGDSALYLCASRWRQETQYFGPGTRLLVL.

J is TRBJ2-7 and V is TRBV9; D gene ambiguous. Trimming pared 2 bases from V and 2 bases from J, leaving 11 bases between. Per the germline V gene, CDR1 is SGDLS and CDR2 is YYNGEE. The CDR3 sequence is 14 residues long. CDR3: CASSVDGGTYEQYF. CDR3 DNA: TGTGCCAGCAGCGTTGATGGCGGAACCTACGAGCAGTACTTC.

The rearrangement links TRBV27 to TRBJ2-3; TRBD2 agrees at 8 bases. Germline CDR1 and CDR2: MNHEY and SMNVEV (reference sequence). The CDR3 length is 13 residues. With V trimmed by 7 bases and J by 5 bases, 5 bases remained unmatched. The CDR3 reads CASTAGALDTQYF. The CDR3 DNA follows: TGTGCCAGCACAGCGGGAGCTCTAGATACGCAGTATTTT.

This clonotype was detected ten times or more. The genes are TRBV10-2 and TRBJ2-3; D tentatively fits TRBD1 or TRBD2 (5 bases each). CDR1 WSHSY and CDR2 SAAADI come from the germline V gene. V was trimmed by 2 bases and J by 4 bases, leaving 13 bases between them. This CDR3 is 15 amino acids long. This chain's CDR3 is CASSEPRDGADTQYF. CDR3 nucleotides: TGCGCCAGCAGTGAGCCCCGGGACGGGGCAGATACGCAGTATTTT.

This clonotype has a handful of counts. The CDR3 DNA is TGCAGTGCCGCAGGGCGATTGTCCTACGAGCAGTACTTC. This gives the protein CSAAGRLSYEQYF. The gene calls are TRBV20-1 and TRBJ2-7, with D tentatively TRBD1 (5 bases). V was pared by 6 bases and J by 1 base, with 13 bases between. Germline V gives CDR1 DFQATT, CDR2 SNEGSKA (reference sequence). CDR3 length: 13 residues.

With respect to this clonotype: This may be a read error: a much more frequent sequence differs by one nucleotide. V gene TRBV20-1 combines with J gene TRBJ2-3; TRBD2 aligns across 9 bases. Germline trimming cut 2 bases from V and 4 bases from J; bases unmatched to any gene: 7. The CDR3 sequence is 15 residues long. Germline V gene data show CDR1 as DFQATT and CDR2 as SNEGSKA (reference sequence). The CDR3 DNA reads TGCAGTGCTAGAAAGACTGGCGGGAGGGCAGATACGCAGTATTTT. Translated, it gives CSARKTGGRADTQYF.

V usage is TRBV7-8 and J usage is TRBJ2-7, with TRBD2 matching over 12 bases. The CDR3 consists of 17 residues. The germline CDR1 and CDR2 sequences are SGHVS and FQNEAQ. Trimming cost V 0 bases and J 0 bases; bases outside gene matches: 3. CDR3 coding DNA: TGTGCCAGCAGCTTAGCAGGGACTAGCGGGCTCTCCTACGAGCAGTACTTC. Translating it yields CASSLAGTSGLSYEQYF.

This clonotype appeared a few times. This chain links TRBV3-1 with TRBJ1-2, with a tentative D call TRBD1 (5 bases). V was pared by 4 bases and J by 2 bases, with 11 bases between. CDR1 is LGHDT and CDR2 is YNNKEL in the germline V gene (reference sequence). The CDR3 has 14 residues. CDR3 DNA: TGTGCCAGCAGCCCCTCGACAGAAAACTATGGCTACACCTTC. Its protein product is CASSPSTENYGYTF.

This clonotype was seen at least ten times. The V call is TRBV5-1, the J call TRBJ2-5; possible D gene TRBD1, 7 bases. The CDR3 is made up of 16 amino acids. Germline loops: CDR1 SGHRS, CDR2 YFSETQ. V was trimmed by 7 bases and J by 1 base, leaving 20 bases between them. As DNA, the CDR3 is TGCGCCAGCCAACAGGGGCCTCATAGCGGCCAAGAGACCCAGTACTTC. Translation: CASQQGPHSGQETQYF. Using reference TRBV5-1 and TRBJ2-5 for the parts outside the CDR3, the full variable domain is KAGVTQTPRYLIKTRGQQVTLSCSPISGHRSVSWYQQTPGQGLQFLFEYFSETQRNKGNFPGRFSGRQFSNSRSEMNVSTLELGDSALYLCASQQGPHSGQETQYFGPGTRLLVL.

This clonotype was seen just once. Since a much larger clone is just one base distant, this may be a read error. V gene TRBV5-5 combines with J gene TRBJ2-5; D is tentatively TRBD1 or TRBD2 (5 bases each). The CDR3 is 17 residues long. V was shortened by 4 bases and J by 1 base, with 20 bases between the two germline ends. Per germline, CDR1 SGHKS and CDR2 YYEKEE (reference sequence). CDR3 DNA: TGTGCCAGCAGCGTGGCTCCCATCGGGGCAGTCCAAGAGACCCAGTACTTC. Translation: CASSVAPIGAVQETQYF.

This clonotype was counted a few times. V and J are TRBV7-2 and TRBJ2-1; D is ambiguous. Trimming pared 5 bases from V and 8 bases from J, leaving 10 bases between. In germline, CDR1 is SGHTA, CDR2 FQGNSA. The CDR3 spans 12 residues. The CDR3 nucleotides are TGTGCCAGCAGCCACGAGTTGCATGAGCAGTTCTTC. Protein sequence: CASSHELHEQFF.

This clonotype was seen repeatedly, ten times or more. The chain couples TRBV4-1 to TRBJ2-2, with D perhaps matching TRBD1 (5 bases). Looked up from germline, CDR1 is MGHRA and CDR2 is YSYEKL. This CDR3 region has 13 residues. Trimming took 4 bases from V and 3 from J, leaving 6 bases between them. Here the CDR3 reads CASSLQDTGELFF. The CDR3 DNA is TGCGCCAGCAGCCTACAGGACACCGGGGAGCTGTTTTTT.

The chain joins TRBV12-3 or TRBV12-4 to TRBJ2-4; D possibly corresponds to TRBD2 (5 bases). The V end lost 6 bases, the J end lost 3 bases, and 15 bases lay between the germline ends. The CDR3 has 15 amino acids. This CDR3 is CASSPSEAGKNIQYF. CDR3 coding DNA: TGTGCCAGCAGCCCATCGGAGGCCGGCAAAAACATTCAGTACTTC.

In its sample, this clonotype was seen a few times. For the CDR3, the DNA is TGCGCCAGCAGCCCTGGAGGGGTGGAGTTCAGCTACGAGCAGTACTTC. Translated, it gives CASSPGGVEFSYEQYF. This rearrangement joins TRBV5-1 to TRBJ2-7; a possible D gene is TRBD2 (6 bases). The CDR3 runs to 16 residues. Germline CDR1 SGHRS, CDR2 YFSETQ. Trimming shortened V by 4 bases and J by 3 bases, and 20 bases separated the two germline ends.

This clonotype was detected many times. This rearrangement joins TRBV11-1 to TRBJ2-7; 11 positions agree with TRBD2. The CDR3 extends over 18 amino acids. V lost 5 bases, J lost 1 base, and 13 bases stayed unmatched. CDR1 is SGHAT and CDR2 is FQDESV in the germline V gene (reference sequence). CDR3 loop: CASSDTNLGLAESYEQYF. The DNA for the CDR3 is TGTGCCAGCAGCGACACAAACCTGGGACTAGCGGAATCCTACGAGCAGTACTTC.

The sample holds many counts of this clonotype. The chain recombines TRBV12-3 or TRBV12-4 with TRBJ2-1; D unresolved. The ends were cut back, 4 bases at V and 7 bases at J, with 14 bases in the middle. The CDR3 totals 14 residues. The CDR3, as DNA: TGTGCCAGCAGTTCATCGCTCGTGTTGAATGAGCAGTTCTTC. Translated: CASSSSLVLNEQFF.

This clonotype showed up many times. The rearrangement links TRBV4-1 to TRBJ2-5; D assignment may be TRBD1 or TRBD2 (5 bases each). The CDR3 length is 13 residues. V shed 6 bases and J shed 2 bases, with 10 bases lying between them. CDR1 is MGHRA and CDR2 is YSYEKL in the germline V gene. CDR3 in amino acids: CASSGDGQETQYF. The CDR3 coding sequence is TGCGCCAGCAGTGGGGACGGACAAGAGACCCAGTACTTC.

This clonotype was seen only a few times. This chain connects TRBV10-3 to TRBJ1-2; D gene ambiguous. Germline V gene sequence: CDR1 ENHRY, CDR2 SYGVKD. The V end lost 5 bases, the J end lost 6 bases, and 13 bases lay between the germline ends. The CDR3 is 13 residues long. This CDR3 reads CAISPAAGDGYTF. CDR3 coding DNA: TGTGCCATCAGTCCGGCCGCCGGGGATGGCTACACCTTC.

The chain uses TRBV4-2 and TRBJ1-4; D remains ambiguous. With 2 bases removed from V and 8 bases from J, the gap between germline ends came to 18 bases. This CDR3 comprises 16 residues. Germline V gene sequence: CDR1 LGHNA, CDR2 YNFKEQ. CDR3 in DNA: TGTGCCAGCAGCCAAAAGAGCCCTAGTTCGGGGGAAAAACTGTTTTTT. Amino acids: CASSQKSPSSGEKLFF.

The chain employs TRBV15 and TRBJ2-5, with D possibly TRBD2 on 5 matching bases. This CDR3 has 13 residues. V shed 3 bases and J shed 3 bases, with 8 bases lying between them. Germline loops: CDR1 LNHNV, CDR2 YYDKDF (reference sequence). CDR3 sequence reads: CATSRTIEETQYF. The CDR3 region has the DNA TGTGCCACCAGCAGGACTATCGAAGAGACCCAGTACTTC.